This T cell receptor beta chain is drawn from a study of vaccination and CD4 T cells after COVID-19. In the study overall: Overlapping peptides of the spike proteins of SARS-CoV-2, HCoV-NL63, HCoV-OC43 and HCoV-229E were used for cell stimulation.

The time point denotes: late sampling 161 to 241 days after vaccination in a few convalescent patients. Treatment reported: approximately nine-day PBMC culture with coronavirus spike peptide pools or control peptides (ViraFEST assay). Recorded positive PCR dates fall between March and December 2020, preceding US Alpha, Beta and Delta variants. Peptide pools at roughly 10 ug/ml and IL-2 at about 9.6 IU/ml were added to cultures of under 2.5 million PBMCs per well. At the Johns Hopkins FTIC core, DNA taken from cultured CD4+ T cells was sequenced by way of the Oncomine TCR Beta short-read assay. A single record per CDR3 protein comes from TCRdb applying MiXCR to the PCR reads. The sample lists some 23,000 distinct CDR3 sequences, over 40% seen once, with approximately 5.4% in the top ten. Remarks on this clonotype: Antigen specificity is unknown.

The material was CD4+ T cells from blood, cultured in vitro, obtained about 7 months after SARS-CoV-2 vaccination. This TCR derives from a human donor who had recovered from COVID-19.

CDR3 sequence (DNA): TGTGCCAGCAGCCCACGGACAGGGGGAGAGACCCAGTACTTC. It is translated as CASSPRTGGETQYF. The chain recombines TRBV7-2 with TRBJ2-5; 10 bases are shared with TRBD1. Germline CDR1 is SGHTA and CDR2 is FQGNSA. The CDR3 extends over 14 amino acids. J gave up 4 bases and V 5 bases, and 4 bases lay outside the gene matches.